This section outlines one T cell receptor beta chain sequence together with its context. It lacks a known antigen. There are no base qualities to consult, and no much larger clone falls within one base. The germline V gene sets CDR1 to SGHDT and CDR2 to YYEEEE. From its cysteine to its phenylalanine, the CDR3 spans 15 amino acids. Here the CDR3 DNA is all that survives: 45 bases in frame from base 1. V and J are trimmed by 0 bases and 9 bases, and the gene matches miss 12 bases of the junction. The library was built by means of the immunoSEQ multiplex PCR assay. Here the immuneACCESS table is served through TCRdb, limited to in-frame sequences with V and J called. Missing clones are a known gap in these copies; in checked studies unresolved V genes cover under half, and the rest lacks a known reason. Here the sample has 140,000 to 150,000 clones; approximately 92% occur a single time. The top ten constitute more than 3% of the sample.

These data come from a study of control samples from healthy donors and cancer patients (dated by TCRdb to 2020 to 2022). The chain employs TRBV5-6 and TRBJ2-7, with 7 junctional bases fitting TRBD2. The sequence was collected from a man aged 25-45 years in good health. Sequencing input: blood. The nucleotide sequence is given as TGTGCCAGCAGCTTGGCAGCTAGCGGAGGTGGTGTGCAGTACTTC. Protein translation: CASSLAASGGGVQYF.